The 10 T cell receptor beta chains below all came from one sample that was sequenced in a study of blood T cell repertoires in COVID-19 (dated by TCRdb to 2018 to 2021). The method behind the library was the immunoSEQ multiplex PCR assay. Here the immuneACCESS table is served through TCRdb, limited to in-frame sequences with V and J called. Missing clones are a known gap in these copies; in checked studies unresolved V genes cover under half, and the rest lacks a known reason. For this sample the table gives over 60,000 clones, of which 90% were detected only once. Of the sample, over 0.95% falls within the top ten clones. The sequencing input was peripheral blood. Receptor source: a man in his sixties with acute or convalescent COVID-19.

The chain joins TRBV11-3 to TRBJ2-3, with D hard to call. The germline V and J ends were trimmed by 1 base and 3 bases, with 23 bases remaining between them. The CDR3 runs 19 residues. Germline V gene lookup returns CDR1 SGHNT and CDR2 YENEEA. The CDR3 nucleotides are TGTGCCAGCAGCTTAGCCTCCCCGGTGCAGGCCCACCTGACAGATACGCAGTATTTT. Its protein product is CASSLASPVQAHLTDTQYF.

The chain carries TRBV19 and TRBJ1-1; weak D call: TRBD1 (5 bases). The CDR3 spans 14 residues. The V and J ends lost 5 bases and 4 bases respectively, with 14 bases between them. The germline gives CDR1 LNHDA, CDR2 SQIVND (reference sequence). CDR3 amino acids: CASSPRGQITEAFF. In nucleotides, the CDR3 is TGTGCCAGTAGTCCTCGAGGACAAATCACTGAAGCTTTCTTT.

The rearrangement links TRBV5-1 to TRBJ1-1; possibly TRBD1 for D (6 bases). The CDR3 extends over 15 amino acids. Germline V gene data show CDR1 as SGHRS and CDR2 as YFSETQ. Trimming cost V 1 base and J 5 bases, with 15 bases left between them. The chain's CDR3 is CASSLSGALGTEAFF. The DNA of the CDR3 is TGCGCCAGCAGCTTGTCAGGGGCGTTGGGGACTGAAGCTTTCTTT.

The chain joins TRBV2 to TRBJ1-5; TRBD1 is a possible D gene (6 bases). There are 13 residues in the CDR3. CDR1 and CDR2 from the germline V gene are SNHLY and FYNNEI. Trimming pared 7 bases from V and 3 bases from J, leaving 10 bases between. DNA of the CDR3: TGTGCCAGCAATAGGGACAACAATCAGCCCCAGCATTTT. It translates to CASNRDNNQPQHF.

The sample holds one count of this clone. The CDR3 DNA reads as TGTGCCAGCAGCCGAACAGGGGGCCTTTTTAATCGGGGTTCCAACAATGAGCAGTTCTTC. Protein product: CASSRTGGLFNRGSNNEQFF. The chain has TRBV7-6 and TRBJ2-1; TRBD1 matches at 9 bases. J was trimmed by 5 bases and V by 5 bases; bases with no gene match: 22. The CDR3 is 20 amino acids. Germline V gives CDR1 SGHVS, CDR2 FNYEAQ.

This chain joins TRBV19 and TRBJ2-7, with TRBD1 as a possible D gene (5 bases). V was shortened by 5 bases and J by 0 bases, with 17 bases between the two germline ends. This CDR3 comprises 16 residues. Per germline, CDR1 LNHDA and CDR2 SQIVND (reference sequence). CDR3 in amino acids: CASSPSNLDISYEQYF. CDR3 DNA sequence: TGTGCCAGTAGTCCTAGTAACCTGGACATCTCCTACGAGCAGTACTTC.

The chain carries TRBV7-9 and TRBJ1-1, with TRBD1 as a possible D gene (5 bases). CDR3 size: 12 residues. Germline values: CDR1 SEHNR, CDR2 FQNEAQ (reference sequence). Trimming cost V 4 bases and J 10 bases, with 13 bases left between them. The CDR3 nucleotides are TGTGCCAGCAGCTCAAGGGGATGGGTAGCTTTCTTT. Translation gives CASSSRGWVAFF.

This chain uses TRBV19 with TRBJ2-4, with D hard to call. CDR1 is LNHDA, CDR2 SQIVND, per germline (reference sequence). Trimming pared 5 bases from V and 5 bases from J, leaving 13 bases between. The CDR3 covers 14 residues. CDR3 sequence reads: CASSPRHSQNIQYF. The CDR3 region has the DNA TGTGCCAGTAGTCCCCGACACAGCCAAAACATTCAGTACTTC. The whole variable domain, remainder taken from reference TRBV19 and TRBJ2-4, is DGGITQSPKYLFRKEGQNVTLSCEQNLNHDAMYWYRQDPGQGLRLIYYSQIVNDFQKGDIAEGYSVSREKKESFPLTVTSAQKNPTAFYLCASSPRHSQNIQYFGAGTRLSVL.

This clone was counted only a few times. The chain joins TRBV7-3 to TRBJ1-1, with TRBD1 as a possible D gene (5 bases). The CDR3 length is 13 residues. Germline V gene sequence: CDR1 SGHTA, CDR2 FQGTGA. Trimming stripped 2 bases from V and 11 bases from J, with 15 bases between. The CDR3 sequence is CASSLLRGESAFF. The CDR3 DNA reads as TGTGCCAGCAGCTTACTACGGGGGGAGTCGGCTTTCTTT.

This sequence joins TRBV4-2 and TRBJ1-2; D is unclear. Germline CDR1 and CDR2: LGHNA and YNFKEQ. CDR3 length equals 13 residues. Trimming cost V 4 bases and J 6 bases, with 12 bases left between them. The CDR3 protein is CASSPRVTNGYTF. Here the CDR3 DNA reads TGTGCCAGCAGCCCACGGGTTACTAATGGCTACACCTTC.